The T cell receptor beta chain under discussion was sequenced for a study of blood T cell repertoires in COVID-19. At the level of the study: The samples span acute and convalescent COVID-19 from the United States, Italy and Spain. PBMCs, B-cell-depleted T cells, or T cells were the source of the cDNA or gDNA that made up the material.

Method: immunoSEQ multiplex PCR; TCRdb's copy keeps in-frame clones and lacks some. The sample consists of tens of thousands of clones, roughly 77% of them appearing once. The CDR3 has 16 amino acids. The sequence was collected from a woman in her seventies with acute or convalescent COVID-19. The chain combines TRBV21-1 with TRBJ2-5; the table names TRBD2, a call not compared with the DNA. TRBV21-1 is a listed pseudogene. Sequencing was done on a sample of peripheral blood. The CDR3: CASRPLADSHQETQYF. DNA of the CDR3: TGTGCCAGCAGACCCCTCGCCGACTCCCACCAAGAGACCCAGTACTTC.